The present T cell receptor beta chain was sequenced within a study of T cell changes during pregnancy in multiple sclerosis. CDR3 size: 13 residues. V shed 5 bases, J shed 4 bases, and the junction held 5 bases outside the gene matches. Germline CDR1 and CDR2: MNHEY and SVGAGI. The assay was immunoSEQ multiplex PCR, and TCRdb's table has in-frame clones only and misses some. This repertoire shows 40,000 to 50,000 clones, 90% to 95% found once; its top ten account for about 8%. The starting material was CD8+ T cells from peripheral blood mononuclear cells, obtained in the third trimester of pregnancy. The V and J genes are TRBV6-5 and TRBJ2-7; 7 nucleotides align to TRBD1. The source of this sequence is a female donor with multiple sclerosis, enrolled in a pregnancy study. The CDR3 spells CASSPGQSYEQYF. In DNA, the CDR3 is TGTGCCAGCAGTCCGGGACAGTCTTACGAGCAGTACTTC.